What follows describes a single T cell receptor (beta chain). The antigen this receptor binds is unknown. Base quality data are lacking; no much larger clone is found one base away. The cohort comprised fewer than 750 healthy bone marrow donors. Cohort members were all nominally healthy when sampled, although unrecorded immune exposures were likely present. The donor was CMV seronegative and belonged to the group of roughly 330 seronegative cohort members. Every donor gave a peripheral blood sample, and the peripheral blood mononuclear cells from that sample were used for TCR beta sequencing. Genomic DNA was extracted from the blood cell samples with the Qiagen DNeasy Blood Extraction Kit. Library preparation used the immunoSEQ multiplex PCR assay. The multiplex PCR relied on a mix of 60 forward primers for TCR Vbeta segments and 13 reverse primers for TCR Jbeta segments. A multiplex PCR assay on genomic DNA amplified the CDR3 region of rearranged TCR beta genes. The Illumina HiSeq System was used to sequence the amplified TCR beta libraries as 87-base-pair reads. The source study handled its data this way. A later analysis tallied tens of millions of unique TCR beta chains across the 666 repertoires, and approximately 11 million of those chains were shared by two or more donors. To remove PCR and sequencing errors, raw reads were error-corrected and collapsed into unique sequences using a nearest-neighbor algorithm that merged closely related sequences. V, D and J gene segments were assigned by aligning CDR3 sequences to IMGT reference sequences. For a sequence to be retained, at least a six-nucleotide match to both a V gene segment and a J gene segment was required. A rearrangement was called productive if the CDR3 had no stop codons and remained in frame with V and J, and every other rearrangement was called non-productive. Following IMGT convention, CDR3 was defined as the stretch from the second conserved V-encoded cysteine to the conserved J-encoded phenylalanine. The earlier analysis of about 590 of the donors excluded sequences that lacked an unambiguous match to a single V gene segment. An earlier analysis of several hundred of the donors classified V segments as functional when productive rearrangements were above 56.7% and as segregating when the standard deviation between donors was above 5%. A statistical classification framework was built to diagnose cytomegalovirus status from the catalog of TCR beta chain sequences. In a later analysis, TCR nucleotide sequences were compared against IMGT/GENE-DB human TR gene sequences so that V and J genes could be assigned. The TCRdist pipeline was used in a later analysis to assign CDR3 sequences and most-parsimonious VDJ recombination scenarios. In a later analysis, every TCR beta chain was defined by the combination of its CDR3 amino acid sequence and its V-gene family, and reads without a unique V-gene family were dropped. As a way to deal with suspected cross-contamination and a sequencing artifact, a later analysis dropped 640 or so nucleotide sequences that were highly shared and had low generation probability. In a later analysis, a clonal expansion index for each public chain was calculated from normalized within-repertoire ranks of inferred template counts. In a later analysis, generation probabilities were computed using a VDJ recombination model fitted to out-of-frame rearrangements, and the results were checked against IGoR. A later analysis scored TCR-TCR, TCR-HLA and TCR-CMV co-occurrence with hypergeometric tests, applying a repertoire-size bias correction to TCR pairs. False discovery rates were estimated in a later analysis by permuting HLA or CMV assignments 20 times. In a later analysis, co-occurring TCRs were grouped using DBSCAN, with TCRdist sequence similarity added in when clustering inside HLA-allele-positive subsets. Co-occurrence clustering excluded repertoires with fewer than 30,000 or more than 120,000 public chains, plus five with anomalous nucleotide sharing. Held by TCRdb, this immuneACCESS table contains in-frame sequences only and omits some clones. Under half of the omission traces to an unresolved V gene where checked; the cause of the rest is unknown. That table furnishes V, J and clone size, whereas the DNA furnished D and trimming. For this sample there are 120,000 to 150,000 clones; around 76% appear just once. Of the sample, 2.8% is held by the ten largest clones.

The CDR3 runs 16 amino acids, cysteine and phenylalanine included. Kept here is only the CDR3 DNA, which spans 48 bases and is read in frame from base 1. The germline V gene encodes CDR1 SGHRS and CDR2 YFSETQ. V drops 2 bases and J drops 0 bases, leaving 11 bases in between. This entry is derived from a study of cytomegalovirus exposure and HLA in healthy donors (dated by TCRdb to between 2016 and 2019). Background for the entire study: An earlier analysis of 550 to 700 of the donors reported about 250 Gb of sequence data and 120 million or so unique TCR beta sequences from 150 million to 200 million T cells. About 320 gigabases of sequencing data and tens of millions of unique TCR sequences were included in an early release covering around 650 HLA-typed donors. Among the 398 genotyped donors, under 90% belonged to the genetic ancestry cluster associated with self-reported Caucasian donors. The study aimed to test whether cataloging public T cell receptors could reveal signatures of past pathogen exposure. The T cell repertoires of under 750 subjects were profiled by immunosequencing and related to cytomegalovirus serostatus. Along with the 666-subject first cohort, a separate validation cohort of over a hundred different subjects was used. To predict cytomegalovirus infection status, the study combined high-throughput TCR immunosequencing, statistical association of individual TCRs with disease status, and machine learning. In a later analysis, previously published TCR beta repertoires from 600 to 850 donors were re-analyzed and high-resolution HLA genotyping was added so that TCR occurrence patterns could be studied. Rather than drawing on any new phenotypic data, the later analysis identified candidate immune exposures from TCR beta sequences and the way those sequences occurred across donors. To decide whether each TCR beta V gene segment behaved as functional or pseudogenic, an earlier analysis of nearly 600 of the donors relied on high-throughput TCR beta sequencing. Alongside the repertoire data, information on donor age, sex, ethnicity and CMV serostatus was compiled. Genome-wide SNP genotypes for about 65% of the roughly 700 donors were used in a later genetic analysis, which treated that subset as a discovery cohort. All discovery cohort repertoires had been generated using a single sequencing platform. Class I and class II HLA loci were covered by the typing at four-digit resolution. The number of donors typed differed by locus, with roughly 629-640 for A, B, C, DRB1 and DQB1, more than 500 for DQA1, about 610 for DPA1, and 400 to 490 for DPB1. A handful of DR-DQ haplotypes were treated as single units for association and clustering because of strong linkage in the cohort. Among some 410 genotyped donors of the cohort, an average of 235,054 unique TCR beta nucleotide sequences were sequenced per donor, roughly 18% of them non-productive.

Study-wide findings and limitations: According to a later analysis, TCR association rates differed among HLA loci, with DRB1 alleles showing the most associated TCRs and HLA-C alleles showing the fewest. In an earlier analysis of 450 to 750 of the donors, most TCR beta V segments appeared in productive rearrangements about 87% or about 30% of the time, broadly matching IMGT annotations. The study listed 150 to 200 TCR beta chains as associated with cytomegalovirus. In this cohort, only TCR beta chains were sequenced, and detectable features were limited by the absence of alpha or paired-chain data. HLA typing was unavailable for some donors at each locus, so association tests used only the typed subset. Because the 87-base-pair reads could not distinguish some IMGT-functional V segments, including TRBV6-2 and TRBV6-3, those segments were excluded. The sequencing pipeline was judged likely to have produced a cluster of highly shared sequence variants as a technical artifact. The earlier analysis of around 600 of the donors excluded approximately 15 rarely observed V segments, including chromosome 9 orphons, because counts were too low. Cytomegalovirus status was reported to be diagnosed by the classifier with high specificity and sensitivity in both the original and validation cohorts. For the cohort, immune exposure information was limited to CMV serostatus. When HLA alleles, especially DR and DQ, strongly co-occurred, TCR associations were difficult to assign to individual alleles. A further reported finding was that TCR beta sequences accurately predicted the HLA-A and HLA-B alleles for most subjects in the first cohort. The authors suggested that the approach could potentially be generalized to other disease states and immunological phenotypes. In vitro tests confirmed that three of the cytomegalovirus-associated TCR beta chains recognize cytomegalovirus antigens. According to a later analysis, parvovirus B19, influenza, CMV and Epstein-Barr virus appeared linked to several top co-occurrence clusters. Across donors, most TCR sequences were observed very rarely, whereas some public TCRs were present in many individuals. In a later genetic analysis, fewer N-insertions in productive TCRs were reported among donors in an Asian-associated ancestry cluster than the approximately 670-donor mean. Linkage disequilibrium might explain the correlated functional status among segregating V segments, but an unknown experimental factor could not be excluded. According to a later analysis, most CMV-associated TCR beta chains appeared to be HLA-restricted, and the HLA associations seemed to be driven largely by CMV exposure. Roughly uniform sequencing depth across donors was assumed in presence/absence analyses, although this assumption may not hold. In a later analysis, 16,951 TCR beta sequences were associated with specific HLA alleles at a false discovery rate of 0.05. An association between a missense DCLRE1C variant and V-gene and J-gene trimming of TCR beta chains was found in a later genetic analysis and replicated in an independent cohort. Compared with equally common non-associated chains, HLA-associated TCR beta chains in a later analysis were more clonally expanded and had lower generation probabilities.

Sample: PBMCs. The clonotype originates from a male donor in good health and CMV-seronegative. In this chain, TRBV5-1 is recombined with TRBJ2-2; possibly the D gene is TRBD2, per 5 matching bases. The bases read TGCGCCAGCAGCTTAGGACTCCGTCCGAACACCGGGGAGCTGTTTTTT. Its protein is CASSLGLRPNTGELFF.